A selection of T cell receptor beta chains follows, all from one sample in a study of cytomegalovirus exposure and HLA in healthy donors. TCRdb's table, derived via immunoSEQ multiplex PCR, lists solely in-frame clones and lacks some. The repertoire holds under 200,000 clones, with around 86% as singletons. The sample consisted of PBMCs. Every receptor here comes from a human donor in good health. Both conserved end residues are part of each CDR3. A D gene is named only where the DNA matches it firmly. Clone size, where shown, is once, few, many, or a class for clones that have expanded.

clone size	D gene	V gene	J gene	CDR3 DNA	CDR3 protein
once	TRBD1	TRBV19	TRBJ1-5	TGTGCCAGTAGTATAGAAGACAGGGCGGGTCAGCCCCAGCATTTT	CASSIEDRAGQPQHF
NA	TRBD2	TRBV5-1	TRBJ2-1	TGCGCCAGCAGCTCAGGTTGGCTAGCGGGGTACGATGAGCAGTTCTTC	CASSSGWLAGYDEQFF
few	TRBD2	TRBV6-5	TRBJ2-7	TGTGCCAGCAGTTACCGGCCTAGCGGCGATGAGCAGTACTTC	CASSYRPSGDEQYF
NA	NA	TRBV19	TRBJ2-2	TGTGCCAGTAGTAGGACTATTAGATCCGGGGAGCTGTTTTTT	CASSRTIRSGELFF
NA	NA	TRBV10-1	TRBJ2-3	TGCGCCAGCAGTGAGTCTCTCGTAGCGCAGTATTTT	CASSESLVAQYF
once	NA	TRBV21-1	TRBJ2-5	TGTGCCAGCACCAGTCGGGACAGGGGGCAAGAGACCCAGTACTTC	CASTSRDRGQETQYF
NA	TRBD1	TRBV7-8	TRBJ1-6	TGTGCCAGCAGCTTAGTCGGCCGGGACAGCTTAAATTCACCCCTCCACTTT	CASSLVGRDSLNSPLHF
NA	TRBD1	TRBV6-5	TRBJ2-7	TGTGCCAGCGCTTTACAGGGGTTGTACGAGCAGTACTTC	CASALQGLYEQYF
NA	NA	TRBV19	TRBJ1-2	TGTGCCAGTAGCCCGAGGAGAGCCCAGGGAGGTGGCTACACCTTC	CASSPRRAQGGGYTF
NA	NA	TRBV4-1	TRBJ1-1	TGCGCCAGCAGGAACCGAGCTTTGAACACTGAAGCTTTCTTT	CASRNRALNTEAFF
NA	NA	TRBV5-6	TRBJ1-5	TGTGCCAGCAGCTTGGATGGGGGGGCAAGGGGCAATCAGCCCCAGCATTTT	CASSLDGGARGNQPQHF
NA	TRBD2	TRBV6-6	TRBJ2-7	TGTGCCAGCAGACGACTAGCGGGGGGCTCCTACGAGCAGTACTTC	CASRRLAGGSYEQYF
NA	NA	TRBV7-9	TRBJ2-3	TGTGCCAGCAGCCAACCACACCCTACGGAGACGCAGTATTTT	CASSQPHPTETQYF
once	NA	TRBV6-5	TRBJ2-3	TGTGCCAGCAGTTACCAGCGGGGACACACAGATACGCAGTATTTT	CASSYQRGHTDTQYF
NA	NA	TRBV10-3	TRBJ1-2	TGTGCCATCGGAGGGACCGTCTATGGCTACACCTTC	CAIGGTVYGYTF
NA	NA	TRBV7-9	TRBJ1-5	TGTGCCAGCAGCTTAGAACAGGGTCAGCCCCAGCATTTT	CASSLEQGQPQHF
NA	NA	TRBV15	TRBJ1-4	TGTGCCACCAGCAGAGATCGAGGCGGGGCAACTAATGAAAAACTGTTTTTT	CATSRDRGGATNEKLFF
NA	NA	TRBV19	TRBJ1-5	TGTGCCAGTAGCCCGGGCGCGGGCATCTCGAATCAGCCCCAGCATTTT	CASSPGAGISNQPQHF
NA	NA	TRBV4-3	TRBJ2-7	TGCGCCAGCAGCCAAGATCGATCGAGGGTCTACGAGCAGTACTTC	CASSQDRSRVYEQYF
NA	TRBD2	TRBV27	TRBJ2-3	TGTGCCAGCAGTTTATACGCGGGGGGCACAGATACGCAGTATTTT	CASSLYAGGTDTQYF
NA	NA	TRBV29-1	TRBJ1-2	TGCAGCGTTGCTAAGGAGGAGGGCTACACCTTC	CSVAKEEGYTF
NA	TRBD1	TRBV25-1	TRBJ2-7	TGTGCCAGCAGTGTGGGACAGGGCTACGAGCAGTACTTC	CASSVGQGYEQYF
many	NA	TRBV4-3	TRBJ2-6	TGCGCCAGCAGCCAAGATGGGAGCTCTGGGGCCAACGTCCTGACTTTC	CASSQDGSSGANVLTF